Listed below are T cell receptor beta chains from one sample, sequenced in a study of blood T cell repertoires in COVID-19. Produced via immunoSEQ multiplex PCR; TCRdb's table is partial and in-frame only. The sample yields 150,000 or so clones, roughly nine tenths seen once. The sample was PBMCs or T cells enriched from blood (not recorded which). The receptors were gathered from a woman between 45 and 60 years old who had recovered from COVID-19. CDR3s include the opening cysteine and the closing phenylalanine or tryptophan. A D gene is named only where the DNA matches it firmly. Part of the rows lack a size; the others show once, few, many or a class for expanded clones.

j_call	cdr3_length	v_call	clone_size	d_call	cdr3_aa	cdr3_nt
TRBJ2-1	10	TRBV20-1	NA	NA	CSAEDTGQFF	TGCAGTGCCGAGGACACGGGGCAGTTCTTC
TRBJ2-7	15	TRBV27	NA	NA	CASSDLSGFPYEQYF	TGTGCCAGCAGTGACCTCTCAGGGTTCCCCTACGAGCAGTACTTC
TRBJ1-2	14	TRBV6-1	NA	NA	CASSEEGWEDGYTF	TGTGCCAGCAGTGAAGAGGGGTGGGAGGACGGCTACACCTTC
TRBJ2-1	17	TRBV5-6	NA	TRBD2	CASSLGFSSGRVGEQFF	TGTGCCAGCAGCTTGGGCTTTTCTAGCGGGAGAGTAGGTGAGCAGTTCTTC
TRBJ1-5	14	TRBV28	NA	TRBD1	CASSFQGAHQPQHF	TGTGCCAGCAGTTTCCAGGGGGCACATCAGCCCCAGCATTTT
TRBJ2-2	13	TRBV27	NA	NA	CASREGGGGELFF	TGTGCCAGCAGGGAGGGTGGGGGCGGGGAGCTGTTTTTT
TRBJ2-1	14	TRBV6-6	NA	NA	CASSYSRVYNEQFF	TGTGCCAGCAGTTACTCGCGGGTGTACAATGAGCAGTTCTTC
TRBJ1-5	16	TRBV15	NA	TRBD1	CATSRARDRVTQPQHF	TGTGCCACCAGCAGGGCCCGGGACAGGGTGACTCAGCCCCAGCATTTT
TRBJ1-1	14	TRBV28	NA	NA	CASSFGGRNTEAFF	TGTGCCAGCAGTTTTGGGGGCCGGAACACTGAAGCTTTCTTT
TRBJ2-3	16	TRBV19	NA	TRBD2	CASSISGAGVMDTQYF	TGTGCCAGTAGTATAAGCGGGGCGGGAGTAATGGATACGCAGTATTTT
TRBJ2-3	17	TRBV7-9	NA	TRBD2	CASSEGLAGGRTDTQYF	TGTGCCAGCAGCGAGGGACTAGCGGGAGGGCGCACAGATACGCAGTATTTT
TRBJ2-5	16	TRBV6-1	NA	TRBD2	CASSEVPAGVVETQYF	TGTGCCAGCAGTGAGGTTCCAGCGGGAGTGGTAGAGACCCAGTACTTC
TRBJ1-1	15	TRBV5-4	NA	TRBD1	CASSRQGAGNTEAFF	TGTGCCAGCAGCAGACAGGGGGCGGGGAACACTGAAGCTTTCTTT
TRBJ1-5	15	TRBV5-5	NA	NA	CASSVTGLHDQPQHF	TGTGCCAGCAGCGTTACAGGGCTTCACGATCAGCCCCAGCATTTT
TRBJ2-1	16	TRBV7-6	NA	TRBD2	CASSLSGSGRLDEQFF	TGTGCCAGCAGCTTATCGGGCAGCGGGAGGCTCGATGAGCAGTTCTTC
TRBJ2-3	13	TRBV14	NA	NA	CASSQDLGGTQYF	TGTGCCAGCAGCCAAGATCTAGGAGGGACGCAGTATTTT
TRBJ2-1	20	TRBV7-6	NA	TRBD2	CASSLRAGTSGSGGYNEQFF	TGTGCCAGCAGCCTTAGAGCCGGGACTAGCGGGAGCGGGGGGTACAATGAGCAGTTCTTC
TRBJ1-3	13	TRBV6-1	once	NA	CASSEGGGYTIYF	TGTGCCAGCAGTGAGGGGGGAGGCTACACCATATATTTT
TRBJ2-1	15	TRBV18	few	NA	CASSPPAGKYNEQFF	TGTGCCAGCTCACCACCGGCGGGGAAATACAATGAGCAGTTCTTC
TRBJ2-1	16	TRBV5-6	NA	NA	CASSPGRGFSYNEQFF	TGTGCCAGCAGCCCGGGGAGGGGGTTTTCCTACAATGAGCAGTTCTTC
TRBJ2-5	11	TRBV7-9	NA	TRBD2	CASSPGLAQYF	TGTGCCAGCAGCCCGGGACTAGCCCAGTACTTC
TRBJ1-4	16	TRBV19	few	TRBD1	CASRIRTDRGHEKLFF	TGTGCCAGTAGAATAAGGACGGACAGGGGGCATGAAAAACTGTTTTTT
TRBJ1-6	13	TRBV28	NA	NA	CALGSSYNSPLHF	TGTGCCTTGGGGAGCTCCTATAATTCACCCCTCCACTTT
TRBJ2-7	15	TRBV27	few	NA	CASSPDRPRSYEQYF	TGTGCCAGCAGTCCCGACAGGCCTCGCTCCTACGAGCAGTACTTC
TRBJ2-2	15	TRBV19	once	TRBD1	CASRAGQGVIGELFF	TGTGCCAGTAGAGCCGGACAGGGGGTAATCGGGGAGCTGTTTTTT
TRBJ2-1	16	TRBV9	NA	TRBD2	CASSPGGTSGIKEQFF	TGTGCCAGCAGCCCTGGGGGGACTAGCGGGATCAAAGAGCAGTTCTTC
TRBJ2-5	14	TRBV4-1	NA	NA	CASSQIGGQETQYF	TGCGCCAGCAGCCAAATAGGAGGTCAGGAGACCCAGTACTTC
TRBJ2-1	15	TRBV19	NA	NA	CASSLTGNSYNEQFF	TGTGCCAGTAGTTTGACAGGTAACTCCTACAATGAGCAGTTCTTC
TRBJ1-3	15	TRBV7-7	once	TRBD1	CASSLSGGPGNTIYF	TGTGCTAGCAGCTTATCAGGGGGCCCTGGAAACACCATATATTTT
TRBJ2-7	13	TRBV27	few	NA	CASSLVAEYEQYF	TGTGCCAGCAGTTTAGTTGCTGAGTACGAGCAGTACTTC
TRBJ1-4	16	TRBV6-6	NA	TRBD1	CASSPGQGATNEKLFF	TGTGCCAGCAGCCCGGGACAGGGCGCAACTAATGAAAAACTGTTTTTT
TRBJ1-4	14	TRBV5-1	once	NA	CASSFLATNEKLFF	TGCGCCAGCAGCTTTTTAGCAACTAATGAAAAACTGTTTTTT
TRBJ1-4	13	TRBV29-1	NA	TRBD1	CSVVQGAGEKLFF	TGCAGCGTTGTACAGGGGGCAGGTGAAAAACTGTTTTTT